This T cell receptor (beta chain) was recorded in a study of blood T cell repertoires in COVID-19. At the level of the study: Sites across the United States, Italy and Spain contributed samples from acute and convalescent COVID-19. T cells, B-cell-depleted T cells, or PBMCs supplied cDNA or gDNA.

Authors' analysis steps: Counts of nucleated cells, estimated from reference gene primer amplification, were obtained. Clones were sequenced by immunoSEQ multiplex PCR, and TCRdb holds only the in-frame ones, with some missing. V and J calls and clone size come straight from that table; D and trimming were deduced from the DNA. The sample has around 140,000 clones, more than 85% seen once; the top ten hold roughly 18%. The germline V gene encodes CDR1 LNHDA and CDR2 SQIVND (reference sequence). The CDR3 runs 14 residues. With V trimmed by 6 bases and J by 3 bases, 5 bases remained unmatched. The chain combines TRBV19 with TRBJ1-5, with TRBD1 matching over 7 bases. This clonotype was sampled from a man aged 50 to 60 with active or convalescent COVID-19. The material sequenced was peripheral blood. In DNA, the CDR3 is TGTGCCAGTAGCCTAGACAGGGACAATCAGCCCCAGCATTTT. This codes for CASSLDRDNQPQHF.